The 6 T cell receptor beta chains below were found in one sample sequenced in a study of cytomegalovirus exposure and HLA in healthy donors. 13 Jbeta primers and 60 Vbeta primers were used for the PCR. Sequencing used immunoSEQ multiplex PCR; TCRdb keeps in-frame clones, though not all of them. This sample's clone table lists under 150,000 clones. The sequencing input was PBMCs. These receptors all stem from a middle-aged man in good health and CMV-seronegative.

The chain recombines TRBV19 with TRBJ2-5, with D possibly being TRBD2 (6 bases). This CDR3 comprises 13 residues. CDR1 is LNHDA, CDR2 SQIVND, per germline (reference sequence). V gave up 0 bases and J gave up 10 bases, with 12 bases separating them. Here the CDR3 reads CASSIDRGLVQYF. The CDR3 nucleotides read TGTGCCAGTAGTATAGATCGGGGGTTGGTCCAGTACTTC.

The rearrangement joins TRBV7-2 to TRBJ1-1, with a tentative D call TRBD1 (5 bases). The V gene's germline CDR1 is SGHTA and CDR2 FQGNSA. V shed 7 bases and J shed 1 base, with 10 bases lying between them. This CDR3 is built from 13 residues. CDR3 residues: CASTEQANTEAFF. Here the CDR3 DNA reads TGTGCCAGCACCGAACAGGCGAACACTGAAGCTTTCTTT. The whole variable domain, filled in from reference TRBV7-2 and TRBJ1-1, reads GAGVSQSPSNKVTEKGKDVELRCDPISGHTALYWYRQSLGQGLEFLIYFQGNSAPDKSGLPSDRFSAERTGGSVSTLTIQRTQQEDSAVYLCASTEQANTEAFFGQGTRLTVV.

The chain links TRBV5-1 to TRBJ2-5; D may be TRBD2 (6 bases). V lost 3 bases to trimming and J lost 2 bases, with 8 bases between them. The length of the CDR3 is 13 residues. CDR1 SGHRS and CDR2 YFSETQ come from the germline V gene. The CDR3 sequence: CASSWDLQETQYF. The CDR3 DNA is TGCGCCAGCAGCTGGGACTTACAAGAGACCCAGTACTTC.

The genes are TRBV10-3 and TRBJ1-4; D gene uncertain. The CDR3 is 14 amino acids. V lost 10 bases to trimming and J lost 3 bases, with 15 bases between them. Germline V gives CDR1 ENHRY, CDR2 SYGVKD. This chain's CDR3 is CATSPLGSNEKLFF. CDR3 sequence (DNA): TGTGCCACCTCACCTTTGGGCTCTAATGAAAAACTGTTTTTT.

About this clone itself: One end of the junction varies from germline; a read error may be responsible. The rearrangement uses TRBV4-3 and TRBJ2-6, with 8 bases that match TRBD1. The CDR3 has 19 residues. CDR1 and CDR2 (germline): LGHNA, YSLEER. The CDR3 DNA sequence: TGCGCCAGCAGCTACGGCTACAGGGGGTTTGGCTCTGGGACCAACGTCCTGACTTTC. Its translation is CASSYGYRGFGSGTNVLTF.

The V gene is TRBV28, the J gene TRBJ2-1; 7 bases map to TRBD2. This CDR3 contains 15 residues. V trimming: 5 bases; J trimming: 0 bases; junction bases outside the gene matches: 4. The V gene's germline CDR1 is MDHEN and CDR2 SYDVKM. CDR3 amino acids: CASSIAGSSYNEQFF. CDR3 nucleotide sequence: TGTGCCAGCAGTATAGCGGGTTCCTCCTACAATGAGCAGTTCTTC.